This TCR beta chain was identified during a study of T cells after yellow fever vaccination. CDR3 length: 16 residues. With 7 bases clipped from V and 1 base from J, the junction kept 6 bases outside the gene matches. Germline V gene lookup returns CDR1 MGHDK and CDR2 SYGVNS. This clonotype was seen more than once but under ten times. TCRdb recomputed calls from the 5' RACE reads with MiXCR, one row per CDR3 protein. The table lists 320,000 or so distinct CDR3 sequences, 8% to 9.5% of them singletons. Material: PBMCs, obtained approximately 47 days after the first yellow fever vaccination. J is TRBJ1-6 and V is TRBV25-1, with 8 bases fitting TRBD1. This receptor was identified in a man between 18 and 35 years old who received the YFV17D yellow fever vaccine. The CDR3 region is CASKAGGDSYNSPLHF. The CDR3 nucleotides are TGTGCCAGCAAAGCAGGGGGCGATTCCTATAATTCACCCCTCCACTTT.